The clone carrying this TCR beta chain was recorded a few times. The target antigen is unknown. The V gene's germline CDR1 is SGHAT and CDR2 FQNNGV. J gave up 8 bases and V 5 bases, and 7 bases lay outside the gene matches. The CDR3 totals 13 residues. The entirety of the isolated RNA underwent reverse transcription, so expressed TCRB transcripts were sequenced. Clones were read by immunoSEQ multiplex PCR, and TCRdb kept only the in-frame ones, dropping some. This table has a few hundred thousand clones, approximately 16% appearing once. This sample is drawn from a study of beta chain features in type 1 diabetes. Study findings and constraints: There was a moderate but significant shortening of TCRB CDR3s in all four CD4+ subsets of Type 1 diabetes patients. Possibly, sequencing cDNA over-represented cells that had high TCR expression levels.

It was one heparinised blood draw, averaging about 116 mL, that each donor gave. This TCR was sampled from a young man with type 1 diabetes. The rearrangement links TRBV11-2 to TRBJ1-2, with 8 bases identical to TRBD1. The sequencing sample was made of naive CD4+ T cells from blood. The CDR3 nucleotides read TGTGCCAGCAGCGAGGACAGGGCCCTAGGCTACACCTTC. It encodes CASSEDRALGYTF. The variable domain in full, completed from reference TRBV11-2 and TRBJ1-2, reads EAGVAQSPRYKIIEKRQSVAFWCNPISGHATLYWYQQILGQGPKLLIQFQNNGVVDDSQLPKDRFSAERLKGVDSTLKIQPAKLEDSAVYLCASSEDRALGYTFGSGTRLTVV.